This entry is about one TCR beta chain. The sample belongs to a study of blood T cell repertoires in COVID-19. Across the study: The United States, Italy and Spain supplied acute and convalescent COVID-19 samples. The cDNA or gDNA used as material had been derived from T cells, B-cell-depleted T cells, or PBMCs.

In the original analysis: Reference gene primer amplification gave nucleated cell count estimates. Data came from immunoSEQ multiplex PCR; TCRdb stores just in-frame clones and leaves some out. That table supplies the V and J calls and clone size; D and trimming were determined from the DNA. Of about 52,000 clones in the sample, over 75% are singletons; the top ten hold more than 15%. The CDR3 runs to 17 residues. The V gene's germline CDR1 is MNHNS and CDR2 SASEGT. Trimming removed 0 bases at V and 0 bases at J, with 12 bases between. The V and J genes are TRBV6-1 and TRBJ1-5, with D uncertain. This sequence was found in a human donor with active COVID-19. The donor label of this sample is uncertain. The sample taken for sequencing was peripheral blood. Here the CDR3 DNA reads TGTGCCAGCAGTGAAGCTAAGAGGGTACTTAGCAATCAGCCCCAGCATTTT. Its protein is CASSEAKRVLSNQPQHF.